Listed below are T cell receptor beta chains from one sample, sequenced in a study of blood T cell repertoires in COVID-19. Sequencing used immunoSEQ multiplex PCR; TCRdb keeps in-frame clones, though not all of them. The data show roughly 40,000 clones, about 80% seen once. The sequenced sample was peripheral blood. These receptors all come from a human donor in a cohort sampled during active COVID-19. The CDR3 runs from the conserved cysteine through the conserved F or W. D genes are given only for firm matches. The size entry is marked missing in some rows and otherwise reads once, few, many or a size class.

D gene,V gene,J gene,clone size,CDR3 protein,CDR3 DNA
.,TRBV7-2,TRBJ1-2,.,CASSLDRGFLSNYGYTF,TGTGCCAGCAGCTTAGATAGAGGGTTCCTTTCTAACTATGGCTACACCTTC
TRBD2,TRBV6-5,TRBJ2-3,once,CASIYLAEGSDTQYF,TGTGCCAGCATCTATCTAGCGGAAGGGTCAGATACGCAGTATTTT
.,TRBV27,TRBJ1-6,.,CASSPAGSNSPLHF,TGTGCCAGCAGCCCCGCGGGGTCAAATTCACCCCTCCACTTT
.,TRBV27,TRBJ2-2,.,CASSLDHRAGELFF,TGTGCCAGCAGTTTGGATCATCGGGCCGGGGAGCTGTTTTTT
TRBD2,TRBV18,TRBJ2-7,.,CASSPYSGRALYEQYF,TGTGCCAGCTCACCCTATAGCGGGAGGGCCTTATACGAGCAGTACTTC
TRBD2,TRBV7-2,TRBJ2-1,.,CAGSLVSGRGRNEQFF,TGTGCCGGCAGCTTAGTCAGCGGGAGAGGTAGGAATGAGCAGTTCTTC
TRBD1,TRBV3-1/TRBV3-2,TRBJ1-1,.,CASSPSQPGQGTEAFF,TGTGCCAGCAGCCCTTCCCAACCGGGACAGGGGACTGAAGCTTTCTTT
.,TRBV21-1,TRBJ1-1,.,CASSKARRGRGTEAFF,TGTGCCAGCAGCAAAGCTCGCAGGGGGCGGGGCACTGAAGCTTTCTTT
TRBD2,TRBV10-3,TRBJ2-2,once,CAISEIAGVGTGELFF,TGTGCCATCAGTGAAATAGCGGGAGTGGGGACCGGGGAGCTGTTTTTT
TRBD1,TRBV3-1/TRBV3-2,TRBJ1-5,medium-sized,CASSRDSAGGGQPQHF,TGTGCCAGCAGCCGGGATTCCGCAGGGGGCGGACAGCCCCAGCATTTT
.,TRBV5-1,TRBJ2-1,once,CASSLAGGYSYNEQFF,TGCGCCAGCAGCTTGGCTGGGGGGTACTCCTACAATGAGCAGTTCTTC
.,TRBV4-2,TRBJ2-1,.,CASSQDGWQGWNEQFF,TGTGCCAGCAGCCAAGATGGTTGGCAGGGATGGAATGAGCAGTTCTTC
TRBD1,TRBV2,TRBJ2-2,.,CASSRQGASNTGELFF,TGTGCCAGCAGTCGGCAGGGGGCCTCGAACACCGGGGAGCTGTTTTTT
.,TRBV29-1,TRBJ2-7,once,CSGGTSYEQYF,TGCAGCGGGGGGACAAGCTACGAGCAGTACTTC
.,TRBV11-2,TRBJ2-5,.,CASSFGLQETQYF,TGTGCCAGCAGCTTCGGACTGCAAGAGACCCAGTACTTC
TRBD2,TRBV11-3,TRBJ2-7,.,CASRPGTSGMGLREQYF,TGTGCCAGCAGGCCCGGGACTAGCGGGATGGGTCTGAGAGAGCAGTACTTC
.,TRBV24-1,TRBJ2-3,.,CATTAGARWDTQYF,TGTGCCACCACGGCGGGGGCGAGGTGGGATACGCAGTATTTT
.,TRBV30,TRBJ2-3,.,CAWGPGTDTQYF,TGTGCCTGGGGGCCGGGCACAGATACGCAGTATTTT
.,TRBV6-5,TRBJ2-7,once,CASKELYEQYF,TGTGCCAGCAAGGAGTTGTACGAGCAGTACTTC
.,TRBV3-1/TRBV3-2,TRBJ2-7,.,CASSHSAESYEQYF,TGTGCCAGCAGCCATTCAGCGGAGTCCTACGAGCAGTACTTC
.,TRBV18,TRBJ2-1,.,CASSPGSSSYNEQFF,TGTGCCAGCTCACCCGGGTCGAGCTCCTACAATGAGCAGTTCTTC
TRBD1,TRBV7-9,TRBJ1-5,.,CASSFGQDQPQHF,TGTGCCAGCAGCTTCGGACAGGATCAGCCCCAGCATTTT
.,TRBV2,TRBJ1-6,.,CASTSTVYNSPLHF,TGTGCCAGCACTAGCACAGTGTATAATTCACCCCTCCACTTT
TRBD1,TRBV5-1,TRBJ1-4,few,CASQTGYATNEKLFF,TGCGCCAGCCAGACAGGGTACGCCACTAATGAAAAACTGTTTTTT
.,TRBV5-8,TRBJ1-5,.,CASSLEAGFQPQHF,TGTGCCAGCAGCTTGGAGGCGGGGTTTCAGCCCCAGCATTTT